This T cell receptor (beta chain) was profiled in a study of blood T cell repertoires in COVID-19. On the study more broadly: The study drew acute and convalescent COVID-19 samples from the United States, Italy and Spain. PBMCs, B-cell-depleted T cells, or T cells provided the cDNA or gDNA that made up the material.

Measured with immunoSEQ multiplex PCR; TCRdb has only the in-frame clones, and not every one. The sample holds some 170,000 clones, 60% to 80% seen once. This clone was picked up one time. The sequence was obtained from a woman in her 70s with acute or convalescent COVID-19. The sequencing sample was made of peripheral blood.

Here the CDR3 reads CASSDNRAPGSYGYTF. The DNA of the CDR3 is TGTGCCAGTAGTGATAACAGGGCCCCTGGGAGCTATGGCTACACCTTC. The chain employs TRBV19 and TRBJ1-2; TRBD1 is a possible D gene (6 bases). Deletions cut 5 bases from V and 4 bases from J, with 20 bases between. The CDR3 covers 16 residues. Looked up from germline, CDR1 is LNHDA and CDR2 is SQIVND (reference sequence).